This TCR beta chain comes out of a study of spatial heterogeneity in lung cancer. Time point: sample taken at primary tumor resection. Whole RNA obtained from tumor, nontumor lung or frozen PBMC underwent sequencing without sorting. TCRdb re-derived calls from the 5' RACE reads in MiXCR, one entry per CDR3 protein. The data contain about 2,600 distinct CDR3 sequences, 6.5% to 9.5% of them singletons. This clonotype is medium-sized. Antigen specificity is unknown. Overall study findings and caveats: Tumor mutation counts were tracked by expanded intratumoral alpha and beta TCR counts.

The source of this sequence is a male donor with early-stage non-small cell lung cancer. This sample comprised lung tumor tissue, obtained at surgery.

Written as DNA, the CDR3 is TGTGCCAGCAGCTCCGGGGCGCTAAGCAACATTCAGTACTTC. Protein: CASSSGALSNIQYF. The chain couples TRBV7-9 to TRBJ2-4; D tentatively reads TRBD1 or TRBD2 (5 bases each). Germline V lookup: CDR1 SEHNR, CDR2 FQNEAQ (reference sequence). This CDR3 has 14 amino acids. Deletions cut 4 bases from V and 7 bases from J, with 14 bases between.